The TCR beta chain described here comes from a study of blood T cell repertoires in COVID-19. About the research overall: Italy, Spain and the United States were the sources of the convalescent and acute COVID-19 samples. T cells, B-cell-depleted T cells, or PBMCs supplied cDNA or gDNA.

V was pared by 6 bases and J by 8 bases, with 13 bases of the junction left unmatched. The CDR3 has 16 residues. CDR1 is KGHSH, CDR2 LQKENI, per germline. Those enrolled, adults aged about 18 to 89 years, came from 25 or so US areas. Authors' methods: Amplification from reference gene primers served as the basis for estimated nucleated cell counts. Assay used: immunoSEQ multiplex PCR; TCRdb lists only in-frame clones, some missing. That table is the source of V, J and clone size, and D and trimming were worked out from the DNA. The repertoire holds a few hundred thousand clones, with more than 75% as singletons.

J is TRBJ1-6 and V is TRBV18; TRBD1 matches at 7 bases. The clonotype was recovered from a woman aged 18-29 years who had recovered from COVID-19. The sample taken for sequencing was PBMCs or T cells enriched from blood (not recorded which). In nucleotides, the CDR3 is TGTGCCAGCTCCCAACCCGCAGGGGGAGGACATTCACCCCTCCACTTT. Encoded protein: CASSQPAGGGHSPLHF.